This T cell receptor (beta chain) originates from a study of shared clonotypes between healthy human individuals. Trimming removed 4 bases from V and 8 bases from J; junction bases left unmatched: 9. This CDR3 has 14 residues. Germline V gives CDR1 SGHRS, CDR2 YFSETQ. Every subset's genomic DNA went evenly onto several immunoSEQ plates. Assay used: immunoSEQ multiplex PCR; TCRdb lists only in-frame clones, some missing. This sample carries a few million clones, approximately 90% of them seen once, and the ten largest clones take roughly 0.13%. The source material was naive CD4+ T cells sorted from blood. Documented subset: CD45RA+ positively selected. The chain couples TRBV5-1 to TRBJ1-2, with 9 bases fitting TRBD1. The sequence derives from a man younger than 35 in good health. The CDR3 loop is CASSTRGQGKGYTF. The CDR3 region has the DNA TGCGCCAGCAGCACTAGGGGACAGGGTAAAGGCTACACCTTC.